This is a list of T cell receptor beta chains from one sample in a study of CD8+ T cells in alopecia areata. Clones were read by immunoSEQ multiplex PCR, and TCRdb kept only the in-frame ones, dropping some. The sample shows around 69,000 clones, 55% to 75% of them seen only once. This specimen was CD8+ T cells sorted from blood, taken at week 0. The source is a human donor with alopecia areata. The CDR3 runs from the conserved cysteine through the conserved F or W. D genes are given only for firm matches. Not every row has a clone size; where given, it reads once, few, many or a size class.

clone size	V gene	J gene	D gene	CDR3 protein	CDR3 DNA
NA	TRBV10-3	TRBJ2-1	NA	CAISDPTPSSPFF	TGTGCCATCAGTGACCCCACTCCTAGTTCGCCGTTCTTC
once	TRBV30	TRBJ2-6	TRBD1	CALDRAGANVLTF	TGTGCCCTCGACAGGGCTGGGGCCAACGTCCTGACTTTC
few	TRBV30	TRBJ2-5	NA	CAWKLSGTGETQYF	TGTGCCTGGAAACTTAGCGGGACAGGAGAGACCCAGTACTTC
NA	TRBV11-3	TRBJ2-3	TRBD2	CASSFSGGAADTQYF	TGTGCCAGCAGCTTTAGCGGGGGGGCCGCAGATACGCAGTATTTT
few	TRBV29-1	TRBJ2-7	TRBD1	CSVEGKGQGEHEQYF	TGCAGCGTAGAGGGAAAGGGACAGGGGGAACACGAGCAGTACTTC
NA	TRBV9	TRBJ1-1	NA	CASSAEVGLNTEAFF	TGTGCCAGCAGCGCCGAGGTTGGATTGAACACTGAAGCTTTCTTT
once	TRBV29-1	TRBJ1-2	NA	CSVETGYGYTF	TGCAGCGTAGAAACAGGGTATGGCTACACCTTC
NA	TRBV13	TRBJ2-5	NA	CASSLTQARETQYF	TGTGCCAGCAGCTTAACACAGGCTCGAGAGACCCAGTACTTC
few	TRBV2	TRBJ2-2	NA	CASISGVTGELFF	TGTGCCAGCATATCAGGGGTTACCGGGGAGCTGTTTTTT
NA	TRBV5-6	TRBJ2-3	NA	CASSLWGSDTQYF	TGTGCCAGCAGCTTGTGGGGCTCAGATACGCAGTATTTT
NA	TRBV13	TRBJ2-1	TRBD2	CASSRTSGTYNEQFF	TGTGCCAGCAGCCGGACTAGCGGCACCTACAATGAGCAGTTCTTC
NA	TRBV29-1	TRBJ2-7	NA	CSVVPRTSSSYEQYF	TGCAGCGTTGTCCCGCGAACTTCTAGCTCCTACGAGCAGTACTTC
NA	TRBV4-2	TRBJ2-7	TRBD1	CASSQDTGGGSYEQYF	TGTGCCAGCAGCCAAGACACAGGGGGCGGGTCCTACGAGCAGTACTTC
NA	TRBV9	TRBJ2-6	NA	CASKQSGANVLTF	TGTGCCAGCAAGCAGTCTGGGGCCAACGTCCTGACTTTC
NA	TRBV5-1	TRBJ2-7	NA	CASSLAGTMPNYEQYF	TGCGCCAGCAGCTTGGCCGGAACCATGCCTAATTACGAGCAATACTTC
few	TRBV29-1	TRBJ1-2	NA	CSVEDTGDGYTF	TGCAGCGTTGAAGATACTGGGGATGGCTACACCTTC